The entry that follows covers one T cell receptor beta chain sequence. Its antigen is unknown. Base qualities were left out, and no much larger clone turns up one base away. Relative to germline, V is 3 bases shorter and J is 3 bases shorter, with 11 bases between their ends. The germline V gene sets CDR1 to MNHNS and CDR2 to SASEGT. Measured from the cysteine to the phenylalanine, the CDR3 is 14 residues long. The read is trimmed to its CDR3 DNA, 42 bases read in frame from base 1. The CDR3 regions of human TCRbeta chains were analyzed by immunosequencing. As for how the authors treated the data: Repertoire TCRs were checked for matches against a reference library of SARS-CoV-2-specific TCRs that had been generated using the MIRA antigen-specificity platform. Breadth meant the fraction of unique TCRs that were SARS-CoV-2-associated, whereas depth meant the fraction of total T cells that were SARS-CoV-2-associated. Using the MIRA data, each spike-specific TCR was mapped to the spike region that the TCR reacts to and placed in a CD4 or CD8 class. Log10-transformed breadth and depth values were compared by one-way ANOVA with Sidak's multiple comparisons tests. TCRdb took this table from immuneACCESS and kept in-frame rearrangements with V and J called. Such tables lack part of the clones; where checked against another copy, unresolved V genes explain under half of the gap, and the rest is unexplained. Clonal size and the V and J genes are those of that table, whereas D and trimming came from the DNA. This sample gives over 95,000 clones in total; more than 85% of them show up just once. The ten most abundant clones make up 4% to 5% of the sample.

The time point label on this specimen signifies: baseline before first vaccination. Vaccinee samples were obtained from the UK trials COV001 and COV002, which included a single-blind randomized controlled phase 2/3 trial of AZD1222 (ChAdOx1 nCoV-19) in healthy adults. Trial participant PBMC samples were collected at day 0 and day 28 after the second dose for TCRbeta chain sequencing. The data stem from a study of T cell responses to AZD1222 COVID-19 vaccine (dated by TCRdb to the early 2020s). General notes on the study: AZD1222 recipients given second doses at about 4 weeks or at about 12 weeks were pooled, since spike-specific TCR depth and breadth were not found to differ between the two schedules. TCR sequencing was performed for 230 to 250 trial participants, of whom 200 to 220 were given two doses of AZD1222 and some 25 were given two doses of MenACWY control vaccine. Trial participants were enrolled by age into subgroups of 18-55, 56-69 and 70-plus years, and around 150, 28 and 57 TCR-sequenced participants, respectively, were included in these subgroups.

What the authors observed across the whole study: Participants were mostly white British and included more females than males, and it was suggested by the authors that clonal diversity may have been underestimated. Conclusions about previously exposed vaccinees were limited because only six AZD1222 recipients were SARS-CoV-2 seropositive at baseline. After two AZD1222 doses, spike-specific TCR breadth and depth were significantly higher than at day 0 and than in MenACWY recipients. The 56-69-year group was small, and its depth increase did not reach significance, likely because of low power. CD4 TCRs associated with the vaccine covered the entire spike protein, and the dominant responses were in regions 160-218 and 743-854. Nearly half of unique spike-specific TCRs reportedly recognized epitopes outside regions mutated in the B.1.351 and B.1.1.7 variants. Because no day 14 peak-response samples were available, the repertoires could be characterized only after the peak T cell response.

Sequences were derived from peripheral blood, sampled on day 0 of AZD1222 vaccination. The receptor was derived from an adult in good health. The chain is encoded by TRBV6-1 joined to TRBJ1-2, with the D segment identity uncertain. The CDR3 region reads CASSDRVGYYGYTF. The nucleotide sequence is TGTGCCAGCAGTGATAGGGTGGGGTACTATGGCTACACCTTC.